One and the same sample provided the 10 T cell receptor beta chains below, sequenced in a study of T-cell memory formation after mild COVID-19. TCRdb reprocessed the 5' RACE reads with MiXCR, giving one entry per CDR3 protein. The repertoire holds roughly 150,000 distinct CDR3 sequences, with 11% to 15% as singletons. What was sequenced was PBMCs or a T cell subset sorted from them (not recorded which). These receptors were taken from an adult woman who had mild COVID-19 (a few samples of this study predate the infection). Cell type and time point are not known.

V and J are TRBV7-2 and TRBJ2-2; no definite D call. Germline lookup yields CDR1 SGHTA and CDR2 FQGNSA. Trimming left V 3 bases short and J 1 base short, with 6 bases between. The CDR3 runs 14 residues. This chain's CDR3 is CASSLPENTGELFF. The DNA of the CDR3 is TGTGCCAGCAGCTTGCCGGAGAACACCGGGGAGCTGTTTTTT.

At least ten counts were recorded for this clonotype. The chain uses TRBV6-6 and TRBJ2-3; tentative D call: TRBD1 (6 bases). CDR1 MNHNY and CDR2 SVGAGI come from the germline V gene (reference sequence). This CDR3 is 16 amino acids long. Trimming left V 4 bases short and J 5 bases short, with 19 bases between. CDR3 sequence: CASSSGVQGIVDTQYF. The CDR3 DNA reads TGTGCCAGCAGTTCTGGGGTGCAGGGGATCGTAGATACGCAGTATTTT.

The chain joins TRBV24-1 to TRBJ1-5; no reliable D call. This CDR3 region has 13 residues. Trimming took off 2 bases at V and 6 bases at J, with 7 bases between the two ends. Germline V gives CDR1 KGHDR, CDR2 SFDVKD. The CDR3 nucleotides are TGTGCCACCAGTGATTCGCGTAGTCAGCCCCAGCATTTT. This encodes CATSDSRSQPQHF.

The chain uses TRBV5-4 and TRBJ2-3; D not certain. V dropped 1 base and J dropped 11 bases, with 17 bases sitting between them. This CDR3 is built from 14 residues. Germline-derived CDR1 and CDR2 are SGHNT and YYREEE (reference sequence). The CDR3 bases are TGTGCCAGCAGCTTGATCCCCGACCAGGTGGAGCAGTATTTT. Protein sequence: CASSLIPDQVEQYF.

The gene calls are TRBV7-8 and TRBJ2-7; D is undetermined. The CDR3 spans 12 residues. V was pared by 2 bases and J by 5 bases, with 7 bases between. Germline CDR1 and CDR2: SGHVS and FQNEAQ. Here the CDR3 reads CASSLLSDEQYF. The CDR3 DNA is TGTGCCAGCAGCTTATTGTCCGACGAGCAGTACTTC.

The CDR3 bases are TGTGCCAGCAGCCCACCGGCAGCTAGCGGGAGTTTTACGCAGTATTTT. This translates into CASSPPAASGSFTQYF. The chain uses TRBV9 and TRBJ2-3, with 10 bases that match TRBD2. The CDR3 has 16 amino acids. The J segment lost 8 bases and the V segment lost 4 bases, leaving 13 bases of the junction unmatched. Germline CDR1 is SGDLS and CDR2 is YYNGEE.

The chain links TRBV12-3 or TRBV12-4 to TRBJ2-1, with D perhaps TRBD1 (5 bases). Trimming pared 7 bases from V and 5 bases from J, leaving 15 bases between. CDR3 length equals 14 residues. CDR3 sequence: CASTPTTRDNEQFF. The CDR3 DNA reads TGTGCCAGCACTCCTACGACCAGGGACAATGAGCAGTTCTTC.

The chain combines TRBV14 with TRBJ1-2; D not certain. The CDR3 contains 15 residues. Trimming took 2 bases from V and 5 from J, leaving 15 bases between them. The V gene's germline CDR1 is SGHDN and CDR2 FVKESK. CDR3 DNA sequence: TGTGCCAGCAGCCAAAGGAATCCGGGGAGATATGGCTACACCTTC. This gives the protein CASSQRNPGRYGYTF.

The rearrangement uses TRBV12-3 or TRBV12-4 and TRBJ2-6, with D maybe TRBD1 (6 bases). The CDR3 is 14 residues long. The germline V and J ends were trimmed by 11 bases and 3 bases, with 14 bases remaining between them. The DNA of the CDR3 is TGTGCCGCAATACAGGGAGATGGGGCCAACGTCCTGACTTTC. Translation gives CAAIQGDGANVLTF.

This clonotype was counted only a few times. The chain uses TRBV4-1 and TRBJ2-5, with 7 bases lining up with TRBD1. The CDR3 has 15 residues. Germline CDR1 MGHRA, CDR2 YSYEKL. Trimming took 1 base from V and 2 from J; bases not matched to a gene: 4. The CDR3 DNA reads as TGCGCCAGCAGCCAAGCCGGGACAGATCAAGAGACCCAGTACTTC. Its translation is CASSQAGTDQETQYF.